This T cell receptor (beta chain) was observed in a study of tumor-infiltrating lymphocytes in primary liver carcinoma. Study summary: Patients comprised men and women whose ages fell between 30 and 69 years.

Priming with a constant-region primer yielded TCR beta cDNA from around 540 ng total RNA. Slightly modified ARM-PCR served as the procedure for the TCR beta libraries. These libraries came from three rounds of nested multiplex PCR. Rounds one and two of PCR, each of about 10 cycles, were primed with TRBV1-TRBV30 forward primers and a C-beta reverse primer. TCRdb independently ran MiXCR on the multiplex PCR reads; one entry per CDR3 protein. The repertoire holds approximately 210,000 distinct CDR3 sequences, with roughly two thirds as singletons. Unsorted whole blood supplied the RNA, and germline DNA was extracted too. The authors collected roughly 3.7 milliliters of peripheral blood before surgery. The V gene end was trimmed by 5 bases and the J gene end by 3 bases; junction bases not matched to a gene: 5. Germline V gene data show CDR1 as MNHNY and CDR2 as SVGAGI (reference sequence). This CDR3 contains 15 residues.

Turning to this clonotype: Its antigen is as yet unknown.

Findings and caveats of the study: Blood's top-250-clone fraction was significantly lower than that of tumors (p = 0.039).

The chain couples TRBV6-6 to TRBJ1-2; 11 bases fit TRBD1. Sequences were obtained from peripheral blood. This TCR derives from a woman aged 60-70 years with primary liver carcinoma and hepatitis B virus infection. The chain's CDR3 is CASSGTGGMHYGYTF. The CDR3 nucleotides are TGTGCCAGCAGTGGGACAGGGGGTATGCACTATGGCTACACCTTC.